The present TCR beta chain was sequenced within a study of T cell responses to AZD1222 COVID-19 vaccine. For this clone: What it recognizes is unknown.

The protocol was immunoSEQ multiplex PCR, while the TCRdb copy is restricted to in-frame clones and leaves out a portion. The listing contains over 120,000 clones. Study-level findings and limits: Variant regions that are unmutated are reportedly the target of nearly half of spike-specific TCRs. Donors skewed white British and female; clonal diversity was possibly underestimated. An increase in Spike-specific TCR breadth and depth was observed after two AZD1222 doses. Repertoire sampling occurred only after the peak T cell response.

Material: peripheral blood. The clonotype originates from an adult in good health.

DNA of the CDR3: TGTGCAAGTCGCTTAAGATCCGGGGAGCTGTTTTTT. It specifies CASRLRSGELFF. This rearrangement joins TRBV12-2 to TRBJ2-2. TRBV12-2 corresponds to a pseudogene. This CDR3 is 12 amino acids long.